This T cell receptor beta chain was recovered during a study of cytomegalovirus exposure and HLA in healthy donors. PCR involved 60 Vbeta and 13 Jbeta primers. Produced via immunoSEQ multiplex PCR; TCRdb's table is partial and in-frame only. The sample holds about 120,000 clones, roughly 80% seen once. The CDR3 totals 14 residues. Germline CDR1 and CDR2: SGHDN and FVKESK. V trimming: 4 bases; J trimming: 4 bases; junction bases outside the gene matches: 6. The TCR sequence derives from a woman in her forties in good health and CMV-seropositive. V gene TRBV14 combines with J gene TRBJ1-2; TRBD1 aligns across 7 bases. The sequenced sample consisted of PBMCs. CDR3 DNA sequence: TGTGCCAGCAGCCCTCGACAGGGTATCTATGGCTACACCTTC. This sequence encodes CASSPRQGIYGYTF.